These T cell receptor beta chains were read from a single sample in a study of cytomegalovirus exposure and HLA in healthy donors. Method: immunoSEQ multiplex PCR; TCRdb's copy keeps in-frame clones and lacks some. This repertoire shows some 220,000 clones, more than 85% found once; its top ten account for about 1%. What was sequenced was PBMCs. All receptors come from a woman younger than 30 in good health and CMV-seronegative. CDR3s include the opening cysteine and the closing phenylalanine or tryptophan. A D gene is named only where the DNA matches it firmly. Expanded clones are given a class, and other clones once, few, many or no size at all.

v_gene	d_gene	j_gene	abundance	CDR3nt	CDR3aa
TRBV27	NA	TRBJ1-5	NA	TGTGCCAGCAGTTCCACAGGGAGAAGCAATCAGCCCCAGCATTTT	CASSSTGRSNQPQHF
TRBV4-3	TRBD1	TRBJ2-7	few	TGCGCCAGCAGCCAAGAACGGGACAGCTCCTACGAGCAGTACTTC	CASSQERDSSYEQYF
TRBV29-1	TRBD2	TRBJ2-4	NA	TGCAGCGTGGGGGGACGGACTAGCGGAGGGGGGAAGCTAGCCAAAAACATTCAGTACTTC	CSVGGRTSGGGKLAKNIQYF
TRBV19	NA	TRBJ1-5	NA	TGTGCCAGTAGTATAGACGCGGGGAGGGGCAATCAGCCCCAGCATTTT	CASSIDAGRGNQPQHF
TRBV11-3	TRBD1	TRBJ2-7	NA	TGTGCCAGCAGCCGGGGACAGAATAGCTACGAGCAGTACTTC	CASSRGQNSYEQYF
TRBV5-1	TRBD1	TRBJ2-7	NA	TGCGCCAGCAGCCAGCCTTTGGGGACAGGGGGGCAAGAGCAGTACTTC	CASSQPLGTGGQEQYF
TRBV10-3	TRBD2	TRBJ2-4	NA	TGTGCCATCAGTGGTTCTAGCGGGGGGGCAGGCATTCAGTACTTC	CAISGSSGGAGIQYF
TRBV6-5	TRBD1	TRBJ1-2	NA	TGTGCCAGCAGGTTCGACAGGGCGGACGGCTACACCTTC	CASRFDRADGYTF
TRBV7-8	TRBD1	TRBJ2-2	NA	TGTGCCAGCAGCCCCTGGGACAGGGTGGCCGGGGAGCTGTTTTTT	CASSPWDRVAGELFF
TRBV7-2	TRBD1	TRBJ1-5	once	TGTGCCAGCAGCTTAGCTTTTCCGGGACAGATCAATCAGCCCCAGCATTTT	CASSLAFPGQINQPQHF
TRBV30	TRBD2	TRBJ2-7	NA	TGTGCCTGGGGAGCGGGAGCCCCCTACGAGCAGTACTTC	CAWGAGAPYEQYF
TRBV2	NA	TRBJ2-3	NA	TGTGCCAGCACTGTAGGGGGTAGCACAGATACGCAGTATTTT	CASTVGGSTDTQYF
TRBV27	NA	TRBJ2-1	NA	TGTGCCAGCAGTTTACGGATGGTGGTAGCCCCTGGTGAGCAGTTCTTC	CASSLRMVVAPGEQFF
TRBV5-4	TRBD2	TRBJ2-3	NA	TGTGCCAGCAGCCCGAGACTAGCGGGAGTTTTTACAGATACGCAGTATTTT	CASSPRLAGVFTDTQYF
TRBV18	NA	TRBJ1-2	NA	TGTGCCAGCTCAACATCCAGGGGTGGCAACTATGGCTACACCTTC	CASSTSRGGNYGYTF
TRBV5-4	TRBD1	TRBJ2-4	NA	TGTGCCAGCAGCGGCTCCCAGGGGGTCGAAAACATTCAGTACTTC	CASSGSQGVENIQYF
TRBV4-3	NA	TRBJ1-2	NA	TGCGCCAGCAGCCAACGATTTGGGGCGGAAGGCTACACCTTC	CASSQRFGAEGYTF
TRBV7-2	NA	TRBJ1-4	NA	TGTGCCAGCAGGCGTGGCAGGGGCGATAATGAAAAACTGTTTTTT	CASRRGRGDNEKLFF
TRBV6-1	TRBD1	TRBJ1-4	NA	TGTGCCAGCAGTGAAAGGGAGGCGAGGGGGCGGAGGGAAAAACTGTTTTTT	CASSEREARGRREKLFF
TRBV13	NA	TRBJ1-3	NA	TGTGCCAGCAGCTTATTCAGCGGCCTAGCTGGAAACACCATATATTTT	CASSLFSGLAGNTIYF
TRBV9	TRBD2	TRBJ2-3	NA	TGTGCCAGCAGCGTTCTGAGCGGGGGGGCCGGGGTGACAGATACGCAGTATTTT	CASSVLSGGAGVTDTQYF
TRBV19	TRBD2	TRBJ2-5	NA	TGTACGGGAGGGGGGCTGAGAGAGACCCAGTACTTC	CTGGGLRETQYF
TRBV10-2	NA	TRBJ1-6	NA	TGCGCCAGCAGGGAGACAGGAAATAATTCACCCCTCCACTTT	CASRETGNNSPLHF
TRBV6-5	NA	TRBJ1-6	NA	TGTGCCAGCAGACCAGTAGGGCACAGGAATTCACCCCTCCACTTT	CASRPVGHRNSPLHF
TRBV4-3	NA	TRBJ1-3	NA	TGCGCCAGCAGCCAAGAATATCTCTCTGGAAACACCATATATTTT	CASSQEYLSGNTIYF
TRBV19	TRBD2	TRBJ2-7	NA	TGTGCCAGTAGGACTAGCGGGACTAAAGAGCAGTACTTC	CASRTSGTKEQYF
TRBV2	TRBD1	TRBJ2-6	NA	TGTGCCACCGTGGACAGGGCTGGGGCCAACGTCCTGACTTTC	CATVDRAGANVLTF